This is a list of T cell receptor beta chains from one sample in a study of T cells in Graves' hyperthyroidism and ophthalmopathy. MiXCR, applied by TCRdb to the multiplex PCR reads, yields one record per CDR3 protein. This sample has 250,000 to 300,000 distinct CDR3 sequences, with more than 14% found just once. Material: blood. The receptor source for this set is a woman between 40 and 50 years old with Graves' hyperthyroidism that later progressed to Graves' ophthalmopathy. Both conserved end residues are part of each CDR3. Fields, in order: D gene, J gene, clone size, V gene, CDR3 DNA, CDR3 protein. A D gene is named only where the DNA matches it firmly. Only some rows state a clone size, as once, few, many or a class for expanded clones.

D gene: NA; J gene: TRBJ2-7; clone size: few; V gene: TRBV5-4; CDR3 DNA: TGTGCCAGCAGCTTGTACGGGAGTCTGGACGAGCAGTACTTC; CDR3 protein: CASSLYGSLDEQYF
D gene: NA; J gene: TRBJ2-5; clone size: NA; V gene: TRBV4-1; CDR3 DNA: TGCGCCAGCAGCCAAACCACTGGGACCCAAGGTGGAGAGACCCAGTACTTC; CDR3 protein: CASSQTTGTQGGETQYF
D gene: NA; J gene: TRBJ2-1; clone size: many; V gene: TRBV7-3; CDR3 DNA: TGTGCCAGCAGCTTATATCAATTAACCTACAATGAGCAGTTCTTC; CDR3 protein: CASSLYQLTYNEQFF
D gene: NA; J gene: TRBJ2-1; clone size: many; V gene: TRBV19; CDR3 DNA: TGTGCCAGTATCCGGGGTGGGGGCGCCTACAATGAGCAGTTCTTC; CDR3 protein: CASIRGGGAYNEQFF
D gene: TRBD2; J gene: TRBJ2-3; clone size: NA; V gene: TRBV27; CDR3 DNA: TGTGCCAGCAGTAGGACTAGCGGGAGAACAGATACGCAGTATTTT; CDR3 protein: CASSRTSGRTDTQYF
D gene: TRBD2; J gene: TRBJ2-3; clone size: few; V gene: TRBV6-2/TRBV6-3; CDR3 DNA: TGTGCCAGTCATATTAACAGGAACAGCGGGAGAGGCACAGATACGCAGTATTTT; CDR3 protein: CASHINRNSGRGTDTQYF
D gene: TRBD1; J gene: TRBJ2-1; clone size: many; V gene: TRBV6-1; CDR3 DNA: TGTGCCAGCTCCCCCCGCGGGACAGGAAACAATGAGCAGTTCTTC; CDR3 protein: CASSPRGTGNNEQFF
D gene: TRBD2; J gene: TRBJ2-1; clone size: many; V gene: TRBV12-3/TRBV12-4; CDR3 DNA: TGTGCCAGCAGCCCCACCCCCGGGACTAGCGTGGCCGATGAGCAGTTCTTC; CDR3 protein: CASSPTPGTSVADEQFF
D gene: NA; J gene: TRBJ1-2; clone size: many; V gene: TRBV28; CDR3 DNA: TGTGCCAGCAGGTTGGGGAGCGACTATGGCTACACCTTC; CDR3 protein: CASRLGSDYGYTF
D gene: NA; J gene: TRBJ2-3; clone size: many; V gene: TRBV6-2/TRBV6-3; CDR3 DNA: TGTGCCAGCAGTTACTCTTCGCAGACAGATACGCAGTATTTT; CDR3 protein: CASSYSSQTDTQYF
D gene: TRBD1; J gene: TRBJ1-5; clone size: many; V gene: TRBV6-2/TRBV6-3; CDR3 DNA: TGTGCCAGCAGTTACTTTATGACAGGGGCATTCAATCAGCCCCAGCATTTT; CDR3 protein: CASSYFMTGAFNQPQHF
D gene: NA; J gene: TRBJ1-2; clone size: NA; V gene: TRBV3-1; CDR3 DNA: TGTGCCAGCAGCCAAGGATTTGGGGGCTCCACCGGTGGCTACACCTTC; CDR3 protein: CASSQGFGGSTGGYTF
D gene: NA; J gene: TRBJ2-3; clone size: many; V gene: TRBV20-1; CDR3 DNA: TGCAGTGCTACCTTTACGGAAGTTAGCACAGATACGCAGTATTTT; CDR3 protein: CSATFTEVSTDTQYF
D gene: NA; J gene: TRBJ2-7; clone size: many; V gene: TRBV27; CDR3 DNA: TGTGCCAGCAGTCTATCATCCGGGTACGAGCAGTACTTC; CDR3 protein: CASSLSSGYEQYF
D gene: TRBD1; J gene: TRBJ1-4; clone size: NA; V gene: TRBV6-1; CDR3 DNA: TGTGCCAGCAGTAGGGACAGGCCAGCAACTAATGAAAAACTGTTTTTT; CDR3 protein: CASSRDRPATNEKLFF